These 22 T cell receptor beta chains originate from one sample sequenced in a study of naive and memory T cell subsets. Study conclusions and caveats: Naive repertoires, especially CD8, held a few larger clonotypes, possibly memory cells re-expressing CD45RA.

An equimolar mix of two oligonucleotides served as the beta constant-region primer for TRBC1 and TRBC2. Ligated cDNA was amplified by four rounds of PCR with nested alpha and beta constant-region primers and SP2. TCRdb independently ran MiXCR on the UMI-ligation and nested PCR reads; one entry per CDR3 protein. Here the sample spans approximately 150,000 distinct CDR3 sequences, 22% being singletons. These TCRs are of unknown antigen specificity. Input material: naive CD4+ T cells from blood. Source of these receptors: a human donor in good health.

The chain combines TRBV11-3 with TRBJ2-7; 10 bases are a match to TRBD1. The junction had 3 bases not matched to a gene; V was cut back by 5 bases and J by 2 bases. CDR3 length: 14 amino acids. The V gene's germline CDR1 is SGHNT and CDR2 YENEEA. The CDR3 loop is CASSRGQGAYEQYF. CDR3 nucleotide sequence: TGTGCCAGCAGCCGTGGACAGGGGGCCTACGAGCAGTACTTC. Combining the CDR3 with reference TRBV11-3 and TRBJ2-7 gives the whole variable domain EAGVVQSPRYKIIEKKQPVAFWCNPISGHNTLYWYLQNLGQGPELLIRYENEEAVDDSQLPKDRFSAERLKGVDSTLKIQPAELGDSAVYLCASSRGQGAYEQYFGPGTRLTVT.

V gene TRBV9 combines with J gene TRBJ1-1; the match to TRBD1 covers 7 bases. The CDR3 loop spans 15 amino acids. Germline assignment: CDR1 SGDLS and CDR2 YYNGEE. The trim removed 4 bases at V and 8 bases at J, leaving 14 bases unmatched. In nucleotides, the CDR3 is TGTGCCAGCAGCCTTGGGGCTACAGGGGACCTCGAAGCTTTCTTT. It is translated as CASSLGATGDLEAFF.

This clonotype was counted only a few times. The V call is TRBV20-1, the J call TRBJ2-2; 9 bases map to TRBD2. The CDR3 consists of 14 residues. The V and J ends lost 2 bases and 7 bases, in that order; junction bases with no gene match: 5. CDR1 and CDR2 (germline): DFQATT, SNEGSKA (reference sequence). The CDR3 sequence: CSARQREVVGELFF. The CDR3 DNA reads TGCAGTGCTAGACAGCGGGAGGTGGTCGGGGAGCTGTTTTTT.

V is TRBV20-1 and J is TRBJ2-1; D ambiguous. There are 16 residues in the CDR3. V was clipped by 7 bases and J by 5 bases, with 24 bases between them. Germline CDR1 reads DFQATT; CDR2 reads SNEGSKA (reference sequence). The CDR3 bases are TGCAGTGTCAGGAACCCCCTAGGGCTAACCGACAATGAGCAGTTCTTC. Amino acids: CSVRNPLGLTDNEQFF.

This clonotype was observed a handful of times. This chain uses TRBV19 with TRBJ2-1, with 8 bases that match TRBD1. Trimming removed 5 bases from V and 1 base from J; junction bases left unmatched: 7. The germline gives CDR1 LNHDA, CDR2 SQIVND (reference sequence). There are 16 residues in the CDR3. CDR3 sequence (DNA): TGTGCCAGTAGTCTCCGGACAGGGATGTCCTACAATGAGCAGTTCTTC. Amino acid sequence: CASSLRTGMSYNEQFF.

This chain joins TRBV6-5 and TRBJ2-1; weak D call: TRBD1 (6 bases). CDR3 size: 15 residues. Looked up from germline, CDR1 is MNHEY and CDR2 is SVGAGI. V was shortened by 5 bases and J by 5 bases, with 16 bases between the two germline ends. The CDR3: CASSEDRSLNNEQFF. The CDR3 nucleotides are TGTGCCAGCAGTGAAGACAGGTCCCTCAACAATGAGCAGTTCTTC.

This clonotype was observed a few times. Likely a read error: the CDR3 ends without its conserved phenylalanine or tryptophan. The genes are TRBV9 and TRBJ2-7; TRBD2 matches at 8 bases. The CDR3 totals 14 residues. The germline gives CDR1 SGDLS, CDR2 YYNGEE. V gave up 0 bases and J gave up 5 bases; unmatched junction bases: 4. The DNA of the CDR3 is TGTGCCAGCAGCGTAGGGGACGGGGGGGACGAGCAGTACTCC. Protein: CASSVGDGGDEQYS.

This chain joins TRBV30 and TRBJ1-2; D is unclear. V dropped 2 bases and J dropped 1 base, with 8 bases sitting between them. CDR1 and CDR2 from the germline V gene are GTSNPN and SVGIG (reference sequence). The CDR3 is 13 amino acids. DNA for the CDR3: TGTGCCTGGAGTCCCCTTAGTAACTATGGCTACACCTTC. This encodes CAWSPLSNYGYTF.

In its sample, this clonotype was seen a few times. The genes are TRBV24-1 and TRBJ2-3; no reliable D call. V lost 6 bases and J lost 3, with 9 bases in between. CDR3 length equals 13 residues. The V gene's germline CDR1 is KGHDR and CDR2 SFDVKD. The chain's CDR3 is CATSPSVTDTQYF. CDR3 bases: TGTGCCACCAGTCCAAGCGTGACAGATACGCAGTATTTT.

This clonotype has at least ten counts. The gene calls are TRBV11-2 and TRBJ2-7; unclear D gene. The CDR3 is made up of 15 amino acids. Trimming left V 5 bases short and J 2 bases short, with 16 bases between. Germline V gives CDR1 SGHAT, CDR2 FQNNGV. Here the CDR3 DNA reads TGTGCCAGCAGCCGCGCCGGACGGATTGCCTACGAGCAGTACTTC. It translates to CASSRAGRIAYEQYF.

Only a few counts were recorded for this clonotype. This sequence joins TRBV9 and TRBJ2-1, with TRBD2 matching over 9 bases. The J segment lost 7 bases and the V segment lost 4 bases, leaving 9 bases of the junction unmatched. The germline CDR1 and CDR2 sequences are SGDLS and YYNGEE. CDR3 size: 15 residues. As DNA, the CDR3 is TGTGCCAGCAGCACTCAGCGGGAGGTGGGGAATGAGCAGTTCTTC. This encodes CASSTQREVGNEQFF.

CDR3 region: CASRQGDLSYNEQFF. The CDR3, as DNA: TGTGCCAGCAGGCAGGGGGACCTATCCTACAATGAGCAGTTCTTC. V and J are TRBV2 and TRBJ2-1, with TRBD1 matching over 7 bases. The CDR3 spans 15 residues. Trimming at V came to 6 bases and at J to 1 base, leaving 6 bases not matched to a gene. Germline CDR1 reads SNHLY; CDR2 reads FYNNEI. The full variable domain, completed using reference TRBV2 and TRBJ2-1, is EPEVTQTPSHQVTQMGQEVILRCVPISNHLYFYWYRQILGQKVEFLVSFYNNEISEKSEIFDDQFSVERPDGSNFTLKIRSTKLEDSAMYFCASRQGDLSYNEQFFGPGTRLTVL.

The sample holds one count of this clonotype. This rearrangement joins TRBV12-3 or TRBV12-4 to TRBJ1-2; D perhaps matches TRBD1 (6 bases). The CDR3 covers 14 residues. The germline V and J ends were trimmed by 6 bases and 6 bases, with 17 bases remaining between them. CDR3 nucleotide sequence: TGTGCCAGCAGCCCCCACCAGGGGATACATGGCTACACCTTC. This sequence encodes CASSPHQGIHGYTF.

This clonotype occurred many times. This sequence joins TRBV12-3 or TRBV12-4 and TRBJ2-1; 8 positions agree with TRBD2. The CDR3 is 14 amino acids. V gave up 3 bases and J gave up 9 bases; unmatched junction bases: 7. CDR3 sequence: CASSFQREFGEQFF. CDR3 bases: TGTGCCAGCAGTTTCCAGCGGGAGTTTGGTGAGCAGTTCTTC.

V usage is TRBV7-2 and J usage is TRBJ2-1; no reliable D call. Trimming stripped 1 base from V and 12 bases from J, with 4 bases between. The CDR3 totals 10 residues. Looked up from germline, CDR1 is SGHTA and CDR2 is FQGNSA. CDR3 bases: TGTGCCAGCAGCTTAGAAGGGCAGTTCTTC. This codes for CASSLEGQFF.

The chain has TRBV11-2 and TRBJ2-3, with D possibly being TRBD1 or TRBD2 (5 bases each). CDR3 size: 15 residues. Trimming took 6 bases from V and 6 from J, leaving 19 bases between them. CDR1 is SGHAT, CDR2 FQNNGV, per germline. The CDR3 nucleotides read TGTGCCAGCAGGACCTGGGGACGCCGAGAGGATACGCAGTATTTT. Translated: CASRTWGRREDTQYF.

The CDR3 region has the DNA TGCAGTGCTATTACCCCGGGACTAGCGGGAGTAGAAGAGACCCAGTACTTC. It specifies CSAITPGLAGVEETQYF. The gene calls are TRBV20-1 and TRBJ2-5, with 14 bases lining up with TRBD2. Germline V lookup: CDR1 DFQATT, CDR2 SNEGSKA (reference sequence). V shed 4 bases and J 3 bases; nucleotides not matched to a gene: 10. The CDR3 loop spans 17 amino acids.

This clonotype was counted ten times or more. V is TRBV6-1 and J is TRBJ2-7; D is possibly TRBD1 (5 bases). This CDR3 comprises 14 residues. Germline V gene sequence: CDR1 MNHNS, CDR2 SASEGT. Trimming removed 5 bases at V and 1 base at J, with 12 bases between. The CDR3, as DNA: TGTGCCAGCAGTAATTCCTACAGGTCCTACGAGCAGTACTTC. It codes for CASSNSYRSYEQYF.

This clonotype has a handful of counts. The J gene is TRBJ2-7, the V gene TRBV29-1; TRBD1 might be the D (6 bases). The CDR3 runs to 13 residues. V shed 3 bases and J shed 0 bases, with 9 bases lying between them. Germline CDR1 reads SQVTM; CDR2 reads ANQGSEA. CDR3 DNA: TGCAGCGTTGAGGACAGCCACTCCTACGAGCAGTACTTC. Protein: CSVEDSHSYEQYF.

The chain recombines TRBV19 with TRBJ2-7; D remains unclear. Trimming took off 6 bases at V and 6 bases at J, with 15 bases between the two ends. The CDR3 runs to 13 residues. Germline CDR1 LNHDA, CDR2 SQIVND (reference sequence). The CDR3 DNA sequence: TGTGCCAGTAGCCGCGGCAGAAAGGGCGAGCAGTACTTC. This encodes CASSRGRKGEQYF. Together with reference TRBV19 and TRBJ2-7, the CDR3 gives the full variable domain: DGGITQSPKYLFRKEGQNVTLSCEQNLNHDAMYWYRQDPGQGLRLIYYSQIVNDFQKGDIAEGYSVSREKKESFPLTVTSAQKNPTAFYLCASSRGRKGEQYFGPGTRLTVT.

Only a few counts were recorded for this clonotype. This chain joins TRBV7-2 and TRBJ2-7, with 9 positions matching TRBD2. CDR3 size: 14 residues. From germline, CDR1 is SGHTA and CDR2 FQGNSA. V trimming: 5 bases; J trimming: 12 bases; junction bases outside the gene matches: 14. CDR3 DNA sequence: TGTGCCAGCAGCACCGCTAGCGGGGATGGAAGTGGGTACTTC. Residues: CASSTASGDGSGYF.

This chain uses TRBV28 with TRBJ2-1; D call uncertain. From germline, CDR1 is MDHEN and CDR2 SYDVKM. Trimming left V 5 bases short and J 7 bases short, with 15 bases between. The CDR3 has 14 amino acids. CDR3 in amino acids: CASSLKAALNEQFF. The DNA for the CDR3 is TGTGCCAGCAGTCTAAAGGCCGCTTTAAATGAGCAGTTCTTC.